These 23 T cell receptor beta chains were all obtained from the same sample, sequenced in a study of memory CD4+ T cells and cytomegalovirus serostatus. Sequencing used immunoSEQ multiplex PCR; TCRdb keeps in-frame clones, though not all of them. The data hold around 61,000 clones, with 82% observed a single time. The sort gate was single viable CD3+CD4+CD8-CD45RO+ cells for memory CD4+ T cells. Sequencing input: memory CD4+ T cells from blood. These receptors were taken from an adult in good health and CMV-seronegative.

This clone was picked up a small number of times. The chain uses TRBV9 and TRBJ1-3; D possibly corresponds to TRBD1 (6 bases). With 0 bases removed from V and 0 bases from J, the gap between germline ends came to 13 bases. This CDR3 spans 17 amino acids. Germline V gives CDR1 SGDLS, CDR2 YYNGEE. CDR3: CASSVGVGGLSGNTIYF. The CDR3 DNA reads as TGTGCCAGCAGCGTAGGGGTGGGGGGCCTCTCTGGAAACACCATATATTTT.

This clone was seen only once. The CDR3 nucleotides read TGTGCCAGCAGCCAAGACGCAGTGTACGGCTATTCTTCTGGGGCCAACGTCCTGACTTTC. Residues: CASSQDAVYGYSSGANVLTF. The chain joins TRBV4-2 to TRBJ2-6; unclear D gene. V was trimmed by 0 bases and J by 1 base, leaving 19 bases between them. Per germline, CDR1 LGHNA and CDR2 YNFKEQ. This CDR3 spans 20 amino acids.

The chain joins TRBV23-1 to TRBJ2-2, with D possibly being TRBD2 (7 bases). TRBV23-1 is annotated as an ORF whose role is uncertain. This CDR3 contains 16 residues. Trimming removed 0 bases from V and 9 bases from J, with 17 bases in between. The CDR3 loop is CASSQSSGGRERELFF. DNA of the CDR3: TGCGCCAGCAGTCAATCTTCCGGGGGGCGCGAAAGGGAGCTGTTTTTT.

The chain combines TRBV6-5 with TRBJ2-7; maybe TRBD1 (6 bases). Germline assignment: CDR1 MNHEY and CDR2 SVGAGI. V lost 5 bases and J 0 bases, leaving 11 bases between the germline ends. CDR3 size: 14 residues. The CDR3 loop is CASSRSRGSYEQYF. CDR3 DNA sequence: TGTGCCAGCAGTCGATCCAGGGGCTCCTACGAGCAGTACTTC.

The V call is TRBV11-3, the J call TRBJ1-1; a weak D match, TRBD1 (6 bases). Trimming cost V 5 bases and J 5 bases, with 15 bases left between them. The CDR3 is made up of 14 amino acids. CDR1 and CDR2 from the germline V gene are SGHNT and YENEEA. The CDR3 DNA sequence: TGTGCCAGCAGCCCCTCAGGGGCCGGAACTGAAGCTTTCTTT. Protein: CASSPSGAGTEAFF.

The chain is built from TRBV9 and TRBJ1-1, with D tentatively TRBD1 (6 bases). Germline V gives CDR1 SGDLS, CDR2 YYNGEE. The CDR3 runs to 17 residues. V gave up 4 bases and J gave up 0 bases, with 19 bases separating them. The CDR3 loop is CASSRTVGWDMNTEAFF. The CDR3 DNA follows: TGTGCCAGCAGCCGTACAGTTGGATGGGACATGAACACTGAAGCTTTCTTT.

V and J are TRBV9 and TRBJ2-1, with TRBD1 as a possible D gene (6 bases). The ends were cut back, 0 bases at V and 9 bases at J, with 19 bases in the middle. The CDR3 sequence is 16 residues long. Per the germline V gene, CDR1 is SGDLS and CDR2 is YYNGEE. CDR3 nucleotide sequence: TGTGCCAGCAGCGTAGGGGTGGGGGCGGTTCAAGGTGAGCAGTTCTTC. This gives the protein CASSVGVGAVQGEQFF. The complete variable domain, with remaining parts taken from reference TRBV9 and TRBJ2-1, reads DSGVTQTPKHLITATGQRVTLRCSPRSGDLSVYWYQQSLDQGLQFLIQYYNGEERAKGNILERFSAQQFPDLHSELNLSSLELGDSALYFCASSVGVGAVQGEQFFGPGTRLTVL.

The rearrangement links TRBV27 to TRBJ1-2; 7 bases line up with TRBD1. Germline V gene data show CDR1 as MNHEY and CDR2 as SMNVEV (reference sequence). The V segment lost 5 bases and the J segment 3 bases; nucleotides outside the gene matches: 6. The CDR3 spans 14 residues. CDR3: CASSAQTGHYGYTF. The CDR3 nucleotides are TGTGCCAGCAGTGCGCAGACAGGGCACTATGGCTACACCTTC.

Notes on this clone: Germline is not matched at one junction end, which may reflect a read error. The CDR3 region is CASSPTSGGDTQYF. The CDR3 DNA sequence: TGTGCTAGCAGCCCGACTAGCGGGGGGGATACGCAGTATTTT. This sequence joins TRBV7-7 and TRBJ2-3, with TRBD2 identical over 13 bases. The CDR3 covers 14 residues. Germline loops: CDR1 SSHAT, CDR2 FNYEAQ (reference sequence). The entire variable domain, with the rest obtained from reference TRBV7-7 and TRBJ2-3, is as follows: GAGVSQSPRYKVTKRGQDVTLRCDPISSHATLYWYQQALGQGPEFLTYFNYEAQPDKSGLPSDRFSAERPEGSISTLTIQRTEQRDSAMYRCASSPTSGGDTQYFGPGTRLTVL.

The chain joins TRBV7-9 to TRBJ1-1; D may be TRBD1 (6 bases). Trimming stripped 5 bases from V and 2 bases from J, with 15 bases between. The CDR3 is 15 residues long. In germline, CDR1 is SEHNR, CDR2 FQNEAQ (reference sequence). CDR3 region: CASSTQDSLNTEAFF. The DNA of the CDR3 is TGTGCCAGCAGCACCCAGGACAGCCTCAACACTGAAGCTTTCTTT.

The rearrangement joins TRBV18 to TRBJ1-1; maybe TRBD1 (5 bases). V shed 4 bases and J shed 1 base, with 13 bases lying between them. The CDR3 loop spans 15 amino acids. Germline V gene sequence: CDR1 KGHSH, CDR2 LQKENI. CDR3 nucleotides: TGTGCCAGCTCACGACTTAGGGGTGGGAACACTGAAGCTTTCTTT. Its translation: CASSRLRGGNTEAFF.

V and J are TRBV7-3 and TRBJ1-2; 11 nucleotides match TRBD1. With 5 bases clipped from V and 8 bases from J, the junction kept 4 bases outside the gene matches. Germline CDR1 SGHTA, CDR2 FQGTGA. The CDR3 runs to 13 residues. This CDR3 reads CASSQGTGGGYTF. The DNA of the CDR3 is TGTGCCAGCAGCCAAGGGACAGGGGGAGGCTACACCTTC.

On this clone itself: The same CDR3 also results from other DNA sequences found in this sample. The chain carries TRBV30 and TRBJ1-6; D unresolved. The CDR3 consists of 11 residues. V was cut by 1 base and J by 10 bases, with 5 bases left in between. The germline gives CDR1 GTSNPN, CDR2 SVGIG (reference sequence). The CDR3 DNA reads TGTGCCTGGAGTGGAAACTCACCCCTCCACTTT. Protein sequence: CAWSGNSPLHF.

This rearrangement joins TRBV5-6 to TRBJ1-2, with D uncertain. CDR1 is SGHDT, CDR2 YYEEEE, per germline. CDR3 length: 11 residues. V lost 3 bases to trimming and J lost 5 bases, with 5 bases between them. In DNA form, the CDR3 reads TGTGCCAGCAGCTCCAGTTATGGCTACACCTTC. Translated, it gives CASSSSYGYTF. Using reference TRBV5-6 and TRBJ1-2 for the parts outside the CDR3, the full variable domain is DAGVTQSPTHLIKTRGQQVTLRCSPKSGHDTVSWYQQALGQGPQFIFQYYEEEERQRGNFPDRFSGHQFPNYSSELNVNALLLGDSALYLCASSSSYGYTFGSGTRLTVV.

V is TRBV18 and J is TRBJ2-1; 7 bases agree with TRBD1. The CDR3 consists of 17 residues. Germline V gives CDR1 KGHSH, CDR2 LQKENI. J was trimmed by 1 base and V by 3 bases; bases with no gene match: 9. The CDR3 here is CASSPSILTGSYNEQFF. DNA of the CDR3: TGTGCCAGCTCACCCTCGATATTGACAGGGTCCTACAATGAGCAGTTCTTC.

CDR3 residues: CASSFGGGAPDTQYF. DNA of the CDR3: TGTGCCAGCAGCTTTGGCGGGGGGGCCCCAGATACGCAGTATTTT. The chain combines TRBV7-2 with TRBJ2-3; 9 nucleotides agree with TRBD2. In germline, CDR1 is SGHTA, CDR2 FQGNSA. V lost 3 bases and J lost 4; bases outside the gene matches: 5. The CDR3 is made up of 15 amino acids.

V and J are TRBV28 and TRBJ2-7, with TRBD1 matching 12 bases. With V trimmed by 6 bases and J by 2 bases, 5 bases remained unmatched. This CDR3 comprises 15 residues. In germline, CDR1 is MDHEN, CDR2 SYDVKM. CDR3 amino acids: CASSPGTGGTYEQYF. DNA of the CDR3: TGTGCCAGCAGCCCTGGGACAGGGGGCACCTACGAGCAGTACTTC.

The chain's CDR3 is CATRRALRSGELFF. In DNA, the CDR3 is TGTGCCACCAGACGGGCCTTAAGGTCCGGGGAGCTGTTTTTT. This chain uses TRBV2 with TRBJ2-2; D is unclear. Trimming took off 10 bases at V and 6 bases at J, with 18 bases between the two ends. The CDR3 totals 14 residues. CDR1 SNHLY and CDR2 FYNNEI come from the germline V gene.

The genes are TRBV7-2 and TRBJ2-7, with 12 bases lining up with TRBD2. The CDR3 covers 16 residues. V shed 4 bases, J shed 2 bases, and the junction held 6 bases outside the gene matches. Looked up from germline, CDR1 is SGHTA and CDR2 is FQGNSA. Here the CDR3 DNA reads TGTGCCAGCAGCTCAGGACTAGCGGGGACGACCTACGAGCAGTACTTC. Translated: CASSSGLAGTTYEQYF.

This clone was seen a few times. CDR3 loop: CASSQDNRGHTEAFF. CDR3 bases: TGTGCCAGCAGCCAAGATAACAGGGGGCACACTGAAGCTTTCTTT. The gene calls are TRBV4-2 and TRBJ1-1; 9 bases match TRBD1. CDR3 length equals 15 residues. The V segment lost 0 bases and the J segment 3 bases; nucleotides outside the gene matches: 2. Germline lookup yields CDR1 LGHNA and CDR2 YNFKEQ.

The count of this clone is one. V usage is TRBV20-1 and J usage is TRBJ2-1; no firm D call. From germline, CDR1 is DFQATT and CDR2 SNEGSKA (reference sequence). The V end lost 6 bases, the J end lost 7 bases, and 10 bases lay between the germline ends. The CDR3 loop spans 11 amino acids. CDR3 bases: TGCAGTGCCACCCCTGGGAATGAGCAGTTCTTC. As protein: CSATPGNEQFF.

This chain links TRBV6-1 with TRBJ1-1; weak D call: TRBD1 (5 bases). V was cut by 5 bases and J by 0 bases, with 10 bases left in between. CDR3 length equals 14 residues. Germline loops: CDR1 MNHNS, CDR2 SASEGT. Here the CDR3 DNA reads TGTGCCAGCAGTCGCGACAGCTTGAACACTGAAGCTTTCTTT. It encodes CASSRDSLNTEAFF.

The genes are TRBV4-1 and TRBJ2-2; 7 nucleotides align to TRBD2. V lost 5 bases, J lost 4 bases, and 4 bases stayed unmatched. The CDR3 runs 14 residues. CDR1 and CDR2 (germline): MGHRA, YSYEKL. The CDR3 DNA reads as TGCGCCAGCAGCGCCGGGACTATCACCGGGGAGCTGTTTTTT. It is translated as CASSAGTITGELFF.